Sequencing of this T cell receptor (beta chain) was carried out in a study of memory CD4+ T cells and cytomegalovirus serostatus. Looking at the study overall: Of the healthy Belgian adults, roughly ten were CMV seropositive and approximately 25 seronegative. Study-wide results and caveats: Each of approximately 73 CMV-associated TCRbeta sequences occurred in one to five individuals. CMV serostatus prediction reached median AUC 0.95, or 0.91 with US-trained model.

Germline V CDR1 and CDR2: SNHLY, FYNNEI. The V end lost 4 bases, the J end lost 4 bases, and 10 bases lay between the germline ends. CDR3 size: 14 residues. The sort gate was single viable CD3+CD4+CD8-CD45RO+ cells for memory CD4+ T cells. Donors' CMV status reflects serum IgG against pp150, pp28, p38, p52. The table came from immunoSEQ multiplex PCR; TCRdb's copy has only in-frame clones and leaves some out. Among roughly 50,000 clones, around 82% were seen once, and the ten largest hold about 0.48%. With regard to this clone: Its target is not known.

V and J are TRBV2 and TRBJ1-4; D is ambiguous. This TCR came from an adult in good health and CMV-seronegative. Some clones in this sample may be carry-over from other donors' samples. Sequencing input: memory CD4+ T cells from blood. In DNA, the CDR3 is TGTGCCAGCAGTGCGCCGTCCTTTAATGAAAAACTGTTTTTT. Its translation: CASSAPSFNEKLFF.